The clone carrying this TCR beta chain showed up many times. This entry comes from a study of T-cell reconstitution after alpha-beta-depleted transplantation in children. Unique molecular identifiers tagged the TCRbeta library. TCRdb itself ran the PCR reads through MiXCR, one entry per CDR3 protein. This table has about 300,000 distinct CDR3 sequences, about a tenth appearing once. The CDR3 sequence is 15 residues long. V lost 4 bases and J lost 7, with 18 bases in between. Per the germline V gene, CDR1 is SGHRS and CDR2 is YFSETQ. The source material was PBMCs, sampled before TCRalphabeta/CD19-depleted stem cell transplant. The clonotype comes from a boy in the first two years of life with acute myeloid leukemia, due to receive a stem cell transplant. J is TRBJ2-1 and V is TRBV5-1; a possible D gene is TRBD2 (6 bases). The CDR3 DNA sequence: TGCGCCAGCAGCCCGCCTCCCGGGACTTCTAATGAGCAGTTCTTC. As protein: CASSPPPGTSNEQFF. Filled out from reference TRBV5-1 and TRBJ2-1, the complete variable domain reads KAGVTQTPRYLIKTRGQQVTLSCSPISGHRSVSWYQQTPGQGLQFLFEYFSETQRNKGNFPGRFSGRQFSNSRSEMNVSTLELGDSALYLCASSPPPGTSNEQFFGPGTRLTVL.